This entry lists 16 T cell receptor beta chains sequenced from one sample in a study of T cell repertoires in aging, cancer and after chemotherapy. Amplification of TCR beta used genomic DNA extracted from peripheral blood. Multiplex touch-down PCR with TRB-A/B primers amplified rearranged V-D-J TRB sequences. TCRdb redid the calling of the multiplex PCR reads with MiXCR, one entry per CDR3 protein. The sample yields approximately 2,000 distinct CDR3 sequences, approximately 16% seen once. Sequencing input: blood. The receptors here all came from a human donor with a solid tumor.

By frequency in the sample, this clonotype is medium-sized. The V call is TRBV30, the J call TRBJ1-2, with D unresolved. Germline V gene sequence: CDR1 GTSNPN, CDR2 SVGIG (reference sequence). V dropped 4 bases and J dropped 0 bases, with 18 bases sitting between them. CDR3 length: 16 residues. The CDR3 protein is CAWKFSELIANYGYTF. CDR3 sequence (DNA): TGTGCCTGGAAATTTTCAGAACTGATAGCTAACTATGGCTACACCTTC.

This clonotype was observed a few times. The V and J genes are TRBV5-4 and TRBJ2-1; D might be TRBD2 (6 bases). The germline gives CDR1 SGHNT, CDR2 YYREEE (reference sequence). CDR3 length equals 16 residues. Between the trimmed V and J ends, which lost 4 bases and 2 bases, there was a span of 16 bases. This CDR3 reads CASSGVGSGPYNEQFF. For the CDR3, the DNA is TGTGCCAGCAGCGGGGTCGGGAGCGGGCCCTACAATGAGCAGTTCTTC.

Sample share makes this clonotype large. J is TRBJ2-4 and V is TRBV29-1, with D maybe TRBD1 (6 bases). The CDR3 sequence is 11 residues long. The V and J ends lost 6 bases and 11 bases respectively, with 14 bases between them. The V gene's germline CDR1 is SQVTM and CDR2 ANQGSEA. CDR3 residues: CSVGQLGLQYF. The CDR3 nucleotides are TGCAGCGTAGGACAGTTGGGTCTTCAGTACTTC.

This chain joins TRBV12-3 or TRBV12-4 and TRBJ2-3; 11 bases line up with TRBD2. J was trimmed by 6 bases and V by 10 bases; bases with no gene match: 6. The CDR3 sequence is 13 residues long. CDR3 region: CATLAGGLDTQYF. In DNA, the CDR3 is TGTGCCACCTTAGCGGGGGGGCTTGATACGCAGTATTTT.

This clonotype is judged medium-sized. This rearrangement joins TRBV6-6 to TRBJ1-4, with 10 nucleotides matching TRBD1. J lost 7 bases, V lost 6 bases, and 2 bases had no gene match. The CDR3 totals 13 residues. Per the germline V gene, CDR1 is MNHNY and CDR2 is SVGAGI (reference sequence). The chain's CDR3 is CASRGQGGEKLFF. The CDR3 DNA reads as TGTGCCAGCAGAGGACAGGGGGGTGAAAAACTGTTTTTT.

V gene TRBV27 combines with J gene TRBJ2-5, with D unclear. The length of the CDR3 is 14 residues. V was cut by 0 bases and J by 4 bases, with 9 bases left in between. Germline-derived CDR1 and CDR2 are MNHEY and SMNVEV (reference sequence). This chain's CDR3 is CASSLSTRSETQYF. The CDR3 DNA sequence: TGTGCCAGCAGTTTATCCACCCGATCAGAGACCCAGTACTTC.

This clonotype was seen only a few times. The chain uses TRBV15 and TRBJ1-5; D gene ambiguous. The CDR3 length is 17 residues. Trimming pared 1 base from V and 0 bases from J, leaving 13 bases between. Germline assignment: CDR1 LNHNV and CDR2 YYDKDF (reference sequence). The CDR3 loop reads CATSRGRSRLSNQPQHF. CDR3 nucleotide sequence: TGTGCCACCAGCAGAGGCCGCTCCCGGCTTAGCAATCAGCCCCAGCATTTT.

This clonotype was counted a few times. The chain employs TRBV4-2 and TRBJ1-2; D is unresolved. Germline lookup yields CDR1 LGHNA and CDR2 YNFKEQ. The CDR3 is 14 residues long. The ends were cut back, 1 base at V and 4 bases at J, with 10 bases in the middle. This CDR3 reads CASSQGRGAYGYTF. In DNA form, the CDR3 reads TGTGCCAGCAGCCAAGGCCGGGGAGCCTATGGCTACACCTTC.

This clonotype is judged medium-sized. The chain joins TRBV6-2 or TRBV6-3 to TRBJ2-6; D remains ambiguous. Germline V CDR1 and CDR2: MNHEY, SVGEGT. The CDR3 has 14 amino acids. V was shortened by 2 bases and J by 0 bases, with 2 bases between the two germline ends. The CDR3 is CASSYNSGANVLTF. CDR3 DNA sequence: TGTGCCAGCAGTTACAACTCTGGGGCCAACGTCCTGACTTTC.

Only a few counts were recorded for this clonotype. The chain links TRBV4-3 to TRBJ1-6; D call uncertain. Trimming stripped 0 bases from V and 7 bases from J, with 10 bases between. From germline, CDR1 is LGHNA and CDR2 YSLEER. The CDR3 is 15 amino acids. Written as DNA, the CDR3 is TGCGCCAGCAGCCAAGAGGGCGGTGGAAATTCACCCCTCCACTTT. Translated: CASSQEGGGNSPLHF.

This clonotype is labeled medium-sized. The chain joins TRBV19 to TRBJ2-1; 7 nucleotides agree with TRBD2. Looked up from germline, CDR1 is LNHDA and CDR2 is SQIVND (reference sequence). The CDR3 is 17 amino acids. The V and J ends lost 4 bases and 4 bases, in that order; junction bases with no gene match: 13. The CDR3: CASSTLYRDYRYNEQFF. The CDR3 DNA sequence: TGTGCCAGTAGTACGTTGTACCGGGACTACAGATACAATGAGCAGTTCTTC. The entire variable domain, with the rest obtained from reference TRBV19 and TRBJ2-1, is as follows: DGGITQSPKYLFRKEGQNVTLSCEQNLNHDAMYWYRQDPGQGLRLIYYSQIVNDFQKGDIAEGYSVSREKKESFPLTVTSAQKNPTAFYLCASSTLYRDYRYNEQFFGPGTRLTVL.

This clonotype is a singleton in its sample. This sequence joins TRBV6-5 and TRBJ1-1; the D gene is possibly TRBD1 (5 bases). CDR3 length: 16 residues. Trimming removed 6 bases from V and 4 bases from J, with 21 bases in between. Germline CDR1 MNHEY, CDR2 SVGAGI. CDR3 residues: CASSPPGGRGGTEAFF. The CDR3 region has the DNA TGTGCCAGCAGCCCCCCCGGCGGGAGGGGTGGCACTGAAGCTTTCTTT.

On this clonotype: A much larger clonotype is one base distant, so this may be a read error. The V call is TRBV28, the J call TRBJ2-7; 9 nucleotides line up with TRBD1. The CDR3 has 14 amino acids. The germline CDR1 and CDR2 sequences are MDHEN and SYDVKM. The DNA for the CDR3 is TGTGCCAGCAGCTCCCGGGACAGGGCCTACGTGCAGTACTTC. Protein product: CASSSRDRAYVQYF.

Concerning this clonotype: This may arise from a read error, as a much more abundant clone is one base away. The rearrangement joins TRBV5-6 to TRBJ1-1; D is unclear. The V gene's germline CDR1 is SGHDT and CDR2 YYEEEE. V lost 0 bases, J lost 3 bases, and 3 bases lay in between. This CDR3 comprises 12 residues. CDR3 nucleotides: TGTGCCAGCAGCTTGGGGGACACTGAAGCTTTCTTT. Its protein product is CASSLGDTEAFF.

CDR3 protein: CASSLRGGGRAQHF. In DNA form, the CDR3 reads TGTGCCAGCAGTTTACGGGGTGGGGGAAGGGCCCAGCATTTT. The chain uses TRBV27 and TRBJ1-5; possible D gene TRBD1, 5 bases. With 2 bases removed from V and 11 bases from J, the gap between germline ends came to 16 bases. The germline V gene encodes CDR1 MNHEY and CDR2 SMNVEV (reference sequence). This CDR3 has 14 residues.

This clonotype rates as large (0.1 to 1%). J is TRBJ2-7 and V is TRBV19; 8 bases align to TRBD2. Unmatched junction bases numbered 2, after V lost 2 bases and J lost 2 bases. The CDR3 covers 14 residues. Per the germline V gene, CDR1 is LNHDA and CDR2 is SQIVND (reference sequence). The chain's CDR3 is CASSITSGPYEQYF. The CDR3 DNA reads TGTGCCAGTAGTATAACTAGCGGACCCTACGAGCAGTACTTC. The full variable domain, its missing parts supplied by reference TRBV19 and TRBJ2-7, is DGGITQSPKYLFRKEGQNVTLSCEQNLNHDAMYWYRQDPGQGLRLIYYSQIVNDFQKGDIAEGYSVSREKKESFPLTVTSAQKNPTAFYLCASSITSGPYEQYFGPGTRLTVT.